The 32 T cell receptor beta chains in this list originate from one sample, sequenced in a study of blood T cell repertoires in COVID-19. Clones were sequenced by immunoSEQ multiplex PCR, and TCRdb holds only the in-frame ones, with some missing. The sample includes 250,000 to 400,000 clones, about nine tenths of them seen just once. The sequenced material came from peripheral blood. The receptor set was obtained from a woman between 25 and 40 years old with COVID-19, enrolled during active disease.

The chain recombines TRBV23-1 with TRBJ2-7; D might be TRBD1 (5 bases). TRBV23-1 is treated as an ORF (open reading frame) with a function not yet certain. CDR3 length: 14 residues. V lost 6 bases and J lost 4, with 16 bases in between. The CDR3 loop is CASRPSVRGYEQYF. The CDR3 DNA is TGCGCCAGCAGACCCTCGGTAAGGGGATACGAGCAGTACTTC.

The chain combines TRBV28 with TRBJ1-5, with D hard to call. This CDR3 comprises 15 residues. Per the germline V gene, CDR1 is MDHEN and CDR2 is SYDVKM. With 2 bases removed from V and 4 bases from J, the gap between germline ends came to 12 bases. The CDR3 here is CASSLPSAGNQPQHF. The CDR3, as DNA: TGTGCCAGCAGTTTACCGTCGGCAGGAAATCAGCCCCAGCATTTT.

The chain uses TRBV27 and TRBJ2-3; 8 bases match TRBD1. The V gene end was trimmed by 8 bases and the J gene end by 3 bases; junction bases not matched to a gene: 10. The V gene's germline CDR1 is MNHEY and CDR2 SMNVEV (reference sequence). The CDR3 is 15 residues long. The CDR3 region has the DNA TGTGCCAGCGCACTAAGACAGGGGTGGACAGATACGCAGTATTTT. Translation gives CASALRQGWTDTQYF.

The chain links TRBV7-2 to TRBJ1-6, with 9 nucleotides matching TRBD1. This CDR3 contains 14 residues. The V gene's germline CDR1 is SGHTA and CDR2 FQGNSA. J gave up 10 bases and V 5 bases, and 6 bases lay outside the gene matches. Here the CDR3 reads CASSVGQGNSPLHF. The CDR3 DNA sequence: TGTGCCAGCAGCGTGGGACAGGGTAACTCACCCCTCCACTTT.

This clone has just a few counts. The CDR3 protein is CASSTTGGYSPLHF. DNA of the CDR3: TGTGCCAGTAGTACGACAGGGGGCTATTCACCCCTCCACTTT. V and J are TRBV19 and TRBJ1-6, with 10 bases aligning to TRBD1. Germline values: CDR1 LNHDA, CDR2 SQIVND (reference sequence). V lost 4 bases and J lost 8; bases outside the gene matches: 2. The CDR3 has 14 amino acids.

The CDR3: CASSFSSAGGYEQYF. The CDR3 bases are TGTGCCAGCAGCTTTTCGTCGGCGGGTGGGTACGAGCAGTACTTC. The gene calls are TRBV11-3 and TRBJ2-7; D may be TRBD2 (5 bases). This CDR3 comprises 15 residues. CDR1 is SGHNT and CDR2 is YENEEA in the germline V gene. Between the trimmed V and J ends, which lost 3 bases and 4 bases, there was a span of 16 bases.

The rearrangement joins TRBV7-9 to TRBJ1-1; no reliable D call. Germline values: CDR1 SEHNR, CDR2 FQNEAQ (reference sequence). Trimming left V 7 bases short and J 1 base short, with 13 bases between. The CDR3 length is 14 residues. The CDR3 loop is CASIPQIANTEAFF. The DNA of the CDR3 is TGTGCCAGCATCCCTCAGATCGCGAACACTGAAGCTTTCTTT.

This sequence joins TRBV2 and TRBJ2-6, with D perhaps TRBD1 (6 bases). Germline-derived CDR1 and CDR2 are SNHLY and FYNNEI. The CDR3 totals 14 residues. The germline V and J ends were trimmed by 5 bases and 1 base, with 6 bases remaining between them. The CDR3 DNA is TGTGCCAGCAGTCAGGGGTCTGGGGCCAACGTCCTGACTTTC. It encodes CASSQGSGANVLTF.

This CDR3 reads CASSLFDRVNSPLHF. The DNA for the CDR3 is TGTGCCAGCAGCTTATTTGACAGGGTGAATTCACCCCTCCACTTT. The chain uses TRBV7-8 and TRBJ1-6, with 7 bases aligning to TRBD1. Germline lookup yields CDR1 SGHVS and CDR2 FQNEAQ. The V segment lost 2 bases and the J segment 7 bases; nucleotides outside the gene matches: 5. The CDR3 consists of 15 residues.

CDR3 nucleotides: TGCGCCAGCAGCCAAGATTTAGGACAGGTCCATGGCTACACCTTC. Translation: CASSQDLGQVHGYTF. This chain links TRBV4-1 with TRBJ1-2, with TRBD1 matching over 7 bases. Germline CDR1 is MGHRA and CDR2 is YSYEKL. This CDR3 comprises 15 residues. The J segment lost 6 bases and the V segment lost 0 bases, leaving 7 bases of the junction unmatched.

The chain employs TRBV5-4 and TRBJ2-1; 8 nucleotides align to TRBD2. The junction had 10 bases not matched to a gene; V was cut back by 5 bases and J by 9 bases. The CDR3 length is 14 residues. CDR1 is SGHNT, CDR2 YYREEE, per germline (reference sequence). CDR3 residues: CASSPSGGGFEQFF. In DNA, the CDR3 is TGTGCCAGCAGTCCATCCGGGGGGGGTTTTGAGCAGTTCTTC.

The rearrangement joins TRBV19 to TRBJ2-3; 12 bases agree with TRBD1. This CDR3 comprises 15 residues. The germline V gene has CDR1 LNHDA and CDR2 SQIVND (reference sequence). Germline trimming cut 7 bases from V and 4 bases from J; bases unmatched to any gene: 6. The CDR3: CASTVGTGGADTQYF. In nucleotides, the CDR3 is TGTGCCAGTACGGTTGGGACAGGGGGCGCAGATACGCAGTATTTT.

The J gene is TRBJ1-2, the V gene TRBV11-3; TRBD1 agrees at 9 bases. Germline V gene data show CDR1 as SGHNT and CDR2 as YENEEA. The CDR3 totals 14 residues. Losses at the gene ends were 2 bases for V and 5 bases for J; bases not matched to a gene: 3. As DNA, the CDR3 is TGTGCCAGCAGCTTACCCGGGACAGGGTATGGCTACACCTTC. Protein product: CASSLPGTGYGYTF.

The chain combines TRBV1 with TRBJ1-1; the D call in the table, TRBD1, was not verified against the DNA. TRBV1 is reported as a pseudogene. The CDR3 consists of 15 residues. CDR3 coding DNA: TGCACCAGCAGCCAAGATAGGGGGTTGGACACTGAAGCTTTCTTT. Translation gives CTSSQDRGLDTEAFF.

The CDR3 DNA reads as TGTGCCATCAGTGACCGGGTCGGCTCACCCCTCCACTTT. Translated: CAISDRVGSPLHF. The chain recombines TRBV10-3 with TRBJ1-6; D unresolved. Germline V gives CDR1 ENHRY, CDR2 SYGVKD. The CDR3 is 13 amino acids. V lost 3 bases and J lost 10, with 10 bases in between.

J is TRBJ2-1 and V is TRBV18; 7 bases map to TRBD2. V shed 6 bases and J 12 bases; nucleotides not matched to a gene: 14. The germline gives CDR1 KGHSH, CDR2 LQKENI. CDR3 length: 14 residues. The DNA for the CDR3 is TGTGCCAGCTCCCTCGAGGAATTTGGGGGGGGGCAGTTCTTC. Its translation: CASSLEEFGGGQFF.

CDR3 in amino acids: CASSLMSGVPEQYF. The CDR3 DNA is TGTGCCAGCAGCTTAATGTCAGGGGTACCCGAGCAGTACTTC. The chain is built from TRBV7-9 and TRBJ2-7, with a tentative D call TRBD1 (6 bases). The CDR3 consists of 14 residues. V dropped 2 bases and J dropped 6 bases, with 14 bases sitting between them. Germline V gives CDR1 SEHNR, CDR2 FQNEAQ (reference sequence). Complete variable domain (other parts from reference TRBV7-9 and TRBJ2-7): DTGVSQNPRHKITKRGQNVTFRCDPISEHNRLYWYRQTLGQGPEFLTYFQNEAQLEKSRLLSDRFSAERPKGSFSTLEIQRTEQGDSAMYLCASSLMSGVPEQYFGPGTRLTVT.

The genes are TRBV27 and TRBJ1-1, with 7 bases lining up with TRBD1. This CDR3 is 15 amino acids long. Germline V gene data show CDR1 as MNHEY and CDR2 as SMNVEV (reference sequence). Unmatched junction bases numbered 6, after V lost 5 bases and J lost 0 bases. The CDR3 reads CASSTGTEMNTEAFF. CDR3 sequence (DNA): TGTGCCAGCAGTACCGGGACAGAAATGAACACTGAAGCTTTCTTT.

The chain couples TRBV14 to TRBJ1-4, with D perhaps TRBD1 (5 bases). The CDR3 has 17 residues. Trimming left V 0 bases short and J 5 bases short, with 16 bases between. Germline loops: CDR1 SGHDN, CDR2 FVKESK. CDR3: CASSQEIVRGLNEKLFF. The CDR3 DNA follows: TGTGCCAGCAGCCAAGAAATAGTGCGGGGCTTGAATGAAAAACTGTTTTTT.

The rearrangement joins TRBV27 to TRBJ2-3; no clear D. V lost 4 bases, J lost 4 bases, and 3 bases lay in between. The germline CDR1 and CDR2 sequences are MNHEY and SMNVEV (reference sequence). The CDR3 spans 11 residues. CDR3 in DNA: TGTGCCAGCAGTTCCGCAGATACGCAGTATTTT. Translation gives CASSSADTQYF.

This sequence joins TRBV2 and TRBJ2-5; possible D gene TRBD2, 5 bases. The germline V gene has CDR1 SNHLY and CDR2 FYNNEI. The V gene lost 3 bases and the J gene lost 5 bases, with 10 bases spanning the gap. CDR3 length: 13 residues. This CDR3 is CASSDSGWETQYF. The CDR3 nucleotides are TGTGCCAGCAGTGATTCGGGGTGGGAGACCCAGTACTTC.

The chain joins TRBV14 to TRBJ2-1; 7 bases match TRBD2. This CDR3 region has 15 residues. Looked up from germline, CDR1 is SGHDN and CDR2 is FVKESK. Trimming at V came to 2 bases and at J to 7 bases, leaving 8 bases not matched to a gene. The CDR3, as DNA: TGTGCCAGCAGCCAACTAGCGGAGATCCGGAATGAGCAGTTCTTC. The encoded protein is CASSQLAEIRNEQFF. The entire variable domain, with the rest obtained from reference TRBV14 and TRBJ2-1, is as follows: EAGVTQFPSHSVIEKGQTVTLRCDPISGHDNLYWYRRVMGKEIKFLLHFVKESKQDESGMPNNRFLAERTGGTYSTLKVQPAELEDSGVYFCASSQLAEIRNEQFFGPGTRLTVL.

This sequence joins TRBV28 and TRBJ1-6, with D tentatively TRBD1 (5 bases). The CDR3 contains 15 residues. V dropped 6 bases and J dropped 5 bases, with 14 bases sitting between them. Germline V CDR1 and CDR2: MDHEN, SYDVKM. The DNA for the CDR3 is TGTGCCAGCAGCCCCCTCGACAGAGATAATTCACCCCTCCACTTT. It translates to CASSPLDRDNSPLHF.

The chain combines TRBV11-2 with TRBJ2-7; 12 nucleotides align to TRBD1. With 5 bases clipped from V and 2 bases from J, the junction kept 4 bases outside the gene matches. Looked up from germline, CDR1 is SGHAT and CDR2 is FQNNGV. CDR3 size: 15 residues. This CDR3 reads CASSVGTGGPYEQYF. CDR3 sequence (DNA): TGTGCCAGCAGCGTTGGGACAGGGGGCCCCTACGAGCAGTACTTC.

This chain uses TRBV3-1 (or the pseudogene TRBV3-2) with TRBJ1-5, with D unresolved. Germline loops: CDR1 LGHDT, CDR2 YNNKEL (reference sequence). The CDR3 runs to 14 residues. The V and J ends lost 4 bases and 10 bases respectively, with 17 bases between them. DNA for the CDR3: TGTGCCAGCAGCCTTTCGGGGAAATCAGCCCCCCAGCATTTT. This translates into CASSLSGKSAPQHF.

This clone showed up just once. The gene calls are TRBV5-1 and TRBJ2-1, with D possibly TRBD2 on 5 matching bases. The germline V and J ends were trimmed by 1 base and 6 bases, with 17 bases remaining between them. The germline V gene encodes CDR1 SGHRS and CDR2 YFSETQ. CDR3 size: 16 residues. CDR3 in amino acids: CASSLSGTLSRNEQFF. DNA for the CDR3: TGCGCCAGCAGCTTGAGCGGTACCCTTAGTCGCAATGAGCAGTTCTTC.

This clone was seen only a few times. V gene TRBV29-1 combines with J gene TRBJ1-4, with 9 bases matching TRBD1. The CDR3 covers 13 residues. From germline, CDR1 is SQVTM and CDR2 ANQGSEA. J gave up 10 bases and V 7 bases, and 10 bases lay outside the gene matches. The CDR3 sequence: CSATETGGGKLFF. The CDR3 DNA follows: TGCAGCGCCACCGAAACAGGGGGCGGAAAACTGTTTTTT.

The V and J genes are TRBV4-3 and TRBJ2-5; 12 nucleotides match TRBD2. The CDR3 runs to 19 residues. The V and J ends lost 0 bases and 4 bases, in that order; junction bases with no gene match: 12. Germline V gene lookup returns CDR1 LGHNA and CDR2 YSLEER. This chain's CDR3 is CASSQDWASGGDNGETQYF. The CDR3 DNA reads as TGCGCCAGCAGCCAAGATTGGGCTAGCGGGGGGGACAACGGAGAGACCCAGTACTTC.

V gene TRBV9 combines with J gene TRBJ2-3; 8 positions match TRBD2. The CDR3 contains 16 residues. Germline CDR1 and CDR2: SGDLS and YYNGEE. V shed 4 bases and J 5 bases; nucleotides not matched to a gene: 12. The CDR3 DNA follows: TGTGCCAGCAGCATAGTAGCGGGGCCCCCGGGAGATACGCAGTATTTT. It translates to CASSIVAGPPGDTQYF.

The chain joins TRBV6-2 or TRBV6-3 to TRBJ1-1; 9 nucleotides agree with TRBD1. Germline assignment: CDR1 MNHEY and CDR2 SVGEGT. The CDR3 runs to 14 residues. V lost 5 bases and J lost 7; bases outside the gene matches: 8. CDR3 loop: CASSDNRGPGEAFF. CDR3 sequence (DNA): TGTGCCAGCAGTGACAACAGGGGGCCGGGTGAAGCTTTCTTT.

This chain joins TRBV5-1 and TRBJ1-2, with 7 bases matching TRBD1. Germline CDR1 and CDR2: SGHRS and YFSETQ. This CDR3 has 14 residues. Losses at the gene ends were 6 bases for V and 4 bases for J; bases not matched to a gene: 9. The CDR3 here is CASNTGDRSYGYTF. Written as DNA, the CDR3 is TGCGCCAGCAATACAGGGGACCGGTCCTATGGCTACACCTTC.

J is TRBJ2-5 and V is TRBV5-4; D remains ambiguous. Germline V gene lookup returns CDR1 SGHNT and CDR2 YYREEE (reference sequence). The CDR3 is made up of 13 amino acids. V lost 3 bases to trimming and J lost 2 bases, with 8 bases between them. CDR3 sequence: CASSYRLQETQYF. DNA for the CDR3: TGTGCCAGCAGCTACAGATTACAAGAGACCCAGTACTTC.